This passage covers 26 T cell receptor beta chains from one sample sequenced in a study of T cells in Graves' hyperthyroidism and ophthalmopathy. The TCR beta CDR3 regions underwent amplification using RNA transcripts as the source. The HTBI primer set was used in a first-round RT-PCR of the TCR CDR3. MiXCR, applied by TCRdb to the multiplex PCR reads, yields one record per CDR3 protein. Of 90,000 to 120,000 distinct CDR3 sequences listed, 16% were seen once; the top ten hold about 45%. Sequencing was carried out using blood. The source of these receptors is a woman between 45 and 60 years old with Graves' hyperthyroidism.

This clonotype has at least ten counts. V usage is TRBV7-9 and J usage is TRBJ1-1; D gene uncertain. V was pared by 3 bases and J by 1 base, with 6 bases between. Germline V lookup: CDR1 SEHNR, CDR2 FQNEAQ (reference sequence). The CDR3 covers 13 residues. CDR3 region: CASSFPGNTEAFF. The DNA of the CDR3 is TGTGCCAGCAGCTTCCCAGGGAACACTGAAGCTTTCTTT.

At least ten counts were recorded for this clonotype. The CDR3 bases are TGTGCCAGCAGCCAGGACAGCACAGATACGCAGTATTTT. This codes for CASSQDSTDTQYF. The rearrangement links TRBV6-1 to TRBJ2-3, with D hard to call. This CDR3 is 13 amino acids long. V was pared by 6 bases and J by 0 bases, with 7 bases between. The germline V gene encodes CDR1 MNHNS and CDR2 SASEGT.

This clonotype was recorded many times. The chain employs TRBV2 and TRBJ2-3, with D unresolved. V was clipped by 7 bases and J by 2 bases, with 4 bases between them. The CDR3 length is 11 residues. The germline V gene encodes CDR1 SNHLY and CDR2 FYNNEI. CDR3 nucleotides: TGTGCCAGCACCCACACAGATACGCAGTATTTT. It codes for CASTHTDTQYF.

Ten or more counts support this clonotype. CDR3 nucleotides: TGTGCCAGCAAGAAAGCGGGGGGGGGAGACGAGCAGTACTTC. Amino acid sequence: CASKKAGGGDEQYF. The rearrangement joins TRBV5-8 to TRBJ2-7; the match to TRBD2 covers 10 bases. The junction had 8 bases not matched to a gene; V was cut back by 6 bases and J by 5 bases. Germline V gives CDR1 SGHTS, CDR2 YDEGEE. The CDR3 has 14 amino acids.

This chain connects TRBV19 to TRBJ2-7; 7 nucleotides line up with TRBD2. V trimming: 10 bases; J trimming: 2 bases; junction bases outside the gene matches: 11. The CDR3 runs to 14 residues. CDR1 and CDR2 (germline): LNHDA, SQIVND (reference sequence). For the CDR3, the DNA is TGTGCCACCCTGGGAGGGGACTATCCCTACGAGCAGTACTTC. Its protein is CATLGGDYPYEQYF.

Ten or more counts support this clonotype. DNA of the CDR3: TGTGCCAGCAGCTTGGCCGACAGGACAGGGGGGATCCAGCCCCAGCATTTT. Encoded protein: CASSLADRTGGIQPQHF. This rearrangement joins TRBV5-5 to TRBJ1-5, with 10 bases that match TRBD1. J was trimmed by 7 bases and V by 0 bases; bases with no gene match: 10. Germline values: CDR1 SGHKS, CDR2 YYEKEE (reference sequence). The CDR3 runs to 17 residues.

In its sample, this clonotype was seen many times. The chain recombines TRBV18 with TRBJ1-2, with TRBD1 as a possible D gene (5 bases). Germline loops: CDR1 KGHSH, CDR2 LQKENI. V shed 3 bases and J shed 4 bases, with 12 bases lying between them. This CDR3 contains 14 residues. In nucleotides, the CDR3 is TGTGCCAGCTCACCCCCCGGGGGGGTCTATGGCTACACCTTC. It translates to CASSPPGGVYGYTF.

The chain uses TRBV28 and TRBJ2-3, with D maybe TRBD1 (6 bases). Trimming cost V 8 bases and J 7 bases, with 10 bases left between them. Germline V gives CDR1 MDHEN, CDR2 SYDVKM. The CDR3 runs 11 residues. CDR3 amino acids: CASRGGNTQYF. CDR3 in DNA: TGTGCCAGCCGAGGGGGAAATACGCAGTATTTT.

This clonotype showed up many times. The chain joins TRBV20-1 to TRBJ2-1, with 8 bases fitting TRBD1. The CDR3 covers 14 residues. Trimming at V came to 5 bases and at J to 10 bases, leaving 13 bases not matched to a gene. The V gene's germline CDR1 is DFQATT and CDR2 SNEGSKA (reference sequence). Here the CDR3 DNA reads TGCAGTGCTCGTCGGGACAGGTCCTTATCCGAGCAGTTCTTC. This encodes CSARRDRSLSEQFF.

At least ten counts were recorded for this clonotype. Here the CDR3 reads CSARDKGTSYEQYF. Here the CDR3 DNA reads TGCAGTGCTAGAGATAAAGGGACATCCTACGAGCAGTACTTC. The J gene is TRBJ2-7, the V gene TRBV20-1; TRBD1 is a possible D gene (6 bases). The CDR3 has 14 amino acids. Trimming removed 0 bases at V and 1 base at J, with 10 bases between. Germline V gene lookup returns CDR1 DFQATT and CDR2 SNEGSKA (reference sequence).

This clonotype appeared many times. V gene TRBV2 combines with J gene TRBJ1-1; D not certain. There are 12 residues in the CDR3. Per germline, CDR1 SNHLY and CDR2 FYNNEI. V gave up 8 bases and J gave up 3 bases, with 10 bases separating them. The CDR3 DNA sequence: TGTGCCAGCGGAGTTAGGTACACTGAAGCTTTCTTT. It codes for CASGVRYTEAFF. Together with reference TRBV2 and TRBJ1-1, the CDR3 gives the full variable domain: EPEVTQTPSHQVTQMGQEVILRCVPISNHLYFYWYRQILGQKVEFLVSFYNNEISEKSEIFDDQFSVERPDGSNFTLKIRSTKLEDSAMYFCASGVRYTEAFFGQGTRLTVV.

In its sample, this clonotype was seen many times. The J gene is TRBJ2-5, the V gene TRBV28, with D possibly being TRBD1 or TRBD2 (6 bases each). V lost 6 bases to trimming and J lost 5 bases, with 13 bases between them. The V gene's germline CDR1 is MDHEN and CDR2 SYDVKM. This CDR3 spans 13 amino acids. CDR3 in amino acids: CASRRGEWETQYF. CDR3 DNA sequence: TGTGCCAGCAGAAGGGGGGAGTGGGAGACCCAGTACTTC.

This clonotype was counted at least ten times. The chain recombines TRBV6-1 with TRBJ1-2; 7 bases are a match to TRBD1. The ends lost 5 bases at V and 3 bases at J; junction bases unmatched: 6. Germline CDR1 reads MNHNS; CDR2 reads SASEGT. The CDR3 consists of 14 residues. The CDR3 DNA follows: TGTGCCAGCAGTACCGGACAGGTGGACTATGGCTACACCTTC. It translates to CASSTGQVDYGYTF.

This clonotype was counted ten times or more. The CDR3 DNA is TGTGCCAGCAGTGTGGCCGGGGGCGCCGTCTATGGCTACACCTTC. It encodes CASSVAGGAVYGYTF. The chain couples TRBV6-1 to TRBJ1-2; maybe TRBD1 (6 bases). V lost 4 bases and J lost 4, with 16 bases in between. This CDR3 is built from 15 residues. Germline loops: CDR1 MNHNS, CDR2 SASEGT.

This clonotype was picked up many times. The rearrangement uses TRBV7-9 and TRBJ2-7, with D maybe TRBD2 (6 bases). The ends were cut back, 0 bases at V and 2 bases at J, with 11 bases in the middle. Germline assignment: CDR1 SEHNR and CDR2 FQNEAQ (reference sequence). The CDR3 sequence is 15 residues long. CDR3 protein: CASSLAGGLTYEQYF. DNA of the CDR3: TGTGCCAGCAGCTTAGCGGGAGGCCTCACCTACGAGCAGTACTTC.

This clonotype has a count of ten or more. This chain links TRBV9 with TRBJ1-2; possible D gene TRBD1, 6 bases. In germline, CDR1 is SGDLS, CDR2 YYNGEE. With 3 bases removed from V and 0 bases from J, the gap between germline ends came to 12 bases. The CDR3 is made up of 15 amino acids. DNA of the CDR3: TGTGCCAGCAGCGCACCGGGACAAGCTAACTATGGCTACACCTTC. Translating it yields CASSAPGQANYGYTF. The full variable domain, completed using reference TRBV9 and TRBJ1-2, is DSGVTQTPKHLITATGQRVTLRCSPRSGDLSVYWYQQSLDQGLQFLIQYYNGEERAKGNILERFSAQQFPDLHSELNLSSLELGDSALYFCASSAPGQANYGYTFGSGTRLTVV.

The chain carries TRBV11-2 and TRBJ2-1; D could derive from TRBD1 or TRBD2 (6 bases each). Trimming removed 5 bases from V and 8 bases from J, with 13 bases in between. This CDR3 contains 13 residues. The germline V gene encodes CDR1 SGHAT and CDR2 FQNNGV. The CDR3 DNA is TGTGCCAGCAGCGTCGTAGGGGGGCATGAGCAGTTCTTC. It codes for CASSVVGGHEQFF.

The chain recombines TRBV19 with TRBJ2-1, with 10 bases that match TRBD2. Gene TRBJ2-7 matches the end of the DNA better, so the J call may be wrong. Germline-derived CDR1 and CDR2 are LNHDA and SQIVND (reference sequence). This CDR3 is built from 18 residues. CDR3 in amino acids: CASSLKFSGRDLYNEQYF. The DNA for the CDR3 is TGTGCCAGTAGTCTTAAATTCAGCGGGAGGGACCTTTACAATGAGCAGTACTTC.

This clonotype was seen many times. The chain links TRBV19 to TRBJ1-2; TRBD1 matches 8 bases. This CDR3 is built from 14 residues. The germline V gene encodes CDR1 LNHDA and CDR2 SQIVND (reference sequence). Unmatched junction bases numbered 8, after V lost 7 bases and J lost 4 bases. CDR3 amino acids: CASNGPGQAYGYTF. The CDR3 coding sequence is TGTGCCAGTAACGGACCGGGACAGGCCTATGGCTACACCTTC.

This clonotype has just a few counts. The V and J genes are TRBV5-5 and TRBJ2-6; 7 positions agree with TRBD1. The CDR3 consists of 16 residues. Trimming cost V 4 bases and J 2 bases; bases outside gene matches: 6. Germline values: CDR1 SGHKS, CDR2 YYEKEE (reference sequence). The CDR3 DNA follows: TGTGCCAGCAGCCCACAGGGGTATACTGGGGCCAACGTCCTGACTTTC. Its translation is CASSPQGYTGANVLTF. The full variable domain, its missing parts supplied by reference TRBV5-5 and TRBJ2-6, is DAGVTQSPTHLIKTRGQQVTLRCSPISGHKSVSWYQQVLGQGPQFIFQYYEKEERGRGNFPDRFSARQFPNYSSELNVNALLLGDSALYLCASSPQGYTGANVLTFGAGSRLTVL.

The table lists this clonotype with many counts. The chain has TRBV20-1 and TRBJ2-3; unclear D gene. The CDR3 runs 13 residues. Germline CDR1 and CDR2: DFQATT and SNEGSKA (reference sequence). V gave up 6 bases and J gave up 2 bases, with 12 bases separating them. The CDR3 here is CSAPPETTDTQYF. The CDR3 nucleotides read TGCAGTGCCCCGCCGGAAACCACAGATACGCAGTATTTT.

The J gene is TRBJ2-1, the V gene TRBV11-2; D not resolved. CDR3 size: 15 residues. V was clipped by 4 bases and J by 4 bases, with 14 bases between them. Looked up from germline, CDR1 is SGHAT and CDR2 is FQNNGV. CDR3 in amino acids: CASSSTLTIYNEQFF. The CDR3 bases are TGTGCCAGCAGCTCAACGCTTACCATTTACAATGAGCAGTTCTTC. Looking up the rest from reference TRBV11-2 and TRBJ2-1 gives the full variable domain: EAGVAQSPRYKIIEKRQSVAFWCNPISGHATLYWYQQILGQGPKLLIQFQNNGVVDDSQLPKDRFSAERLKGVDSTLKIQPAKLEDSAVYLCASSSTLTIYNEQFFGPGTRLTVL.

This clonotype was seen ten or more times. One end of the junction fails to match germline, which may point to a read error. J is TRBJ1-1 and V is TRBV28; D call uncertain. This CDR3 is built from 13 residues. Germline V CDR1 and CDR2: MDHEN, SYDVKM. CDR3 sequence reads: CASSLNLNTEVFF. As DNA, the CDR3 is TGTGCCAGCAGTTTAAACCTGAACACTGAAGTTTTCTTT.

This clonotype was counted many times. This rearrangement joins TRBV7-2 to TRBJ2-1; tentative D call: TRBD2 (6 bases). The germline CDR1 and CDR2 sequences are SGHTA and FQGNSA. V was cut by 2 bases and J by 8 bases, with 16 bases left in between. This CDR3 region has 15 residues. CDR3 DNA sequence: TGTGCCAGCAGCTTATGGGACTCTCTTTGGGATGAGCAGTTCTTC. Residues: CASSLWDSLWDEQFF. Based on the CDR3 plus reference TRBV7-2 and TRBJ2-1, the full variable domain is GAGVSQSPSNKVTEKGKDVELRCDPISGHTALYWYRQSLGQGLEFLIYFQGNSAPDKSGLPSDRFSAERTGGSVSTLTIQRTQQEDSAVYLCASSLWDSLWDEQFFGPGTRLTVL.

This clonotype is a singleton in its sample. The chain uses TRBV7-2 and TRBJ1-3; TRBD1 might be the D (5 bases). Germline CDR1 is SGHTA and CDR2 is FQGNSA. This CDR3 has 15 residues. V was pared by 4 bases and J by 9 bases, with 19 bases between. In nucleotides, the CDR3 is TGTGCCAGCAGCTCCCCGGGACGGACGGCGAGCACCATATATTTT. Its protein product is CASSSPGRTASTIYF.

This clonotype was detected ten times or more. V gene TRBV2 combines with J gene TRBJ1-4; a weak D match, TRBD1 (6 bases). Per the germline V gene, CDR1 is SNHLY and CDR2 is FYNNEI. Between the trimmed V and J ends, which lost 10 bases and 0 bases, there was a span of 15 bases. This CDR3 contains 15 residues. CDR3 DNA sequence: TGTGCCACACAGGGAGGGAGTGCAACTAATGAAAAACTGTTTTTT. This gives the protein CATQGGSATNEKLFF. Drawing the rest from reference TRBV2 and TRBJ1-4, the complete variable domain is EPEVTQTPSHQVTQMGQEVILRCVPISNHLYFYWYRQILGQKVEFLVSFYNNEISEKSEIFDDQFSVERPDGSNFTLKIRSTKLEDSAMYFCATQGGSATNEKLFFGSGTQLSVL.